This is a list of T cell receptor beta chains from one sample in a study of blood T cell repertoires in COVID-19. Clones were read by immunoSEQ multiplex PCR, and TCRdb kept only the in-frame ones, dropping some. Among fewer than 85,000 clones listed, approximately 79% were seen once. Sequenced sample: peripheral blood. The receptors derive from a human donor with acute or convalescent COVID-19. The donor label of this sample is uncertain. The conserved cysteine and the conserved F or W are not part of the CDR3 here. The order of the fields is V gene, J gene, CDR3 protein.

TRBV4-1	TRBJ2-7	ASSQGRDRGFYEQY
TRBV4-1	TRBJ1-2	ASSQAPGLDYGYT
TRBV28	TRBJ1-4	ASRDRANEKLF
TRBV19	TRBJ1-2	AIHSRDRDYGYT
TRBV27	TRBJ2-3	ASSSAGGSTDTQY
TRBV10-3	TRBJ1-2	AISESNYRGGYT
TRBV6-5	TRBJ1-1	ASTNSGGDTEAF
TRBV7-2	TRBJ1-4	ASSLGGQGLAKLF
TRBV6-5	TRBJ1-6	ASEWERQTNSPLH
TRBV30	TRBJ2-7	AWSSSRDWTYEQY
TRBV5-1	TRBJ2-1	ASSRDTSYNEQF
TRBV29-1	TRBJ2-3	SVGTSISTDTQY
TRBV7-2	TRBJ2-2	ASSLGRRAGRPGELF
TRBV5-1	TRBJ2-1	ASSLGWTNEQF
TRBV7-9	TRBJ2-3	AGDNSGGDTQY
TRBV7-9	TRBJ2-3	ASSAFRTGGLTDTQY
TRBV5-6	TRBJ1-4	ASSLLAGAREKLF
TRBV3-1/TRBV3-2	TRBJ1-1	ASRYRGDTEAF
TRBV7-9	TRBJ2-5	ASSSTGHPTETQY
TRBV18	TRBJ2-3	ASSTGQGGTDTQY
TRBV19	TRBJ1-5	ASSTQGWGNQPQH
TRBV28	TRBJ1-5	ASRPSSGQGAQPQH
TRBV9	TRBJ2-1	ASSFQGFRNNEQF
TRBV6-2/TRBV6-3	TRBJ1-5	ASSSGAGTGQPQH
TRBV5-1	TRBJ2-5	ASRSGQGQETQY
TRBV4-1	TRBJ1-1	ASSTRDSQNTEAF
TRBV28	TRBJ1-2	ASSWRGGYT
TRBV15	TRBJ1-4	ATSRLTAGEATNEKLF
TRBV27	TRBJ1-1	ASSSPRDTGDTEAF
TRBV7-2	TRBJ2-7	ASSTDSYEQY
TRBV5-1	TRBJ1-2	ASSRNDRGDGYT
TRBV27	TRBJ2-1	ASRTPRNSYNEQF
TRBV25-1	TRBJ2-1	ASSGNRNEQF
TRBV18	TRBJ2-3	ASSPESKAGAIS
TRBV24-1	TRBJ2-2	ATSVPGQGARTGELF
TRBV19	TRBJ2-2	ASSLLRQARFPGELF
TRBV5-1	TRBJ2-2	ASSLAASVATGELF
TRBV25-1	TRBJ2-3	ASSQRGFTDTQY
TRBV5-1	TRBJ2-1	ASSLGTSGGREQF
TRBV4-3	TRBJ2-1	ASSQAGLAGKLF
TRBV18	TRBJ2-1	ASSPQSWALSSYNEQF
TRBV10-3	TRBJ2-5	AIKMAGDETQY
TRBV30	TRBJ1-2	AWEARRAGYT
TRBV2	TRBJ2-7	ASRGQSYEQY
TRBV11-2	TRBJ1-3	ASSFTGVAGNTIY
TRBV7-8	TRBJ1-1	ASSLGGQSTEAF
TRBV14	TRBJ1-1	ASSPRARQGNTEAF
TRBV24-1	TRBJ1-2	ATSDRDRGSPNYGYT
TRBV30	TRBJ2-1	AWSSGQSSYNEQF
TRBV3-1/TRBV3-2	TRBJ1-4	ASSRERSTNEKLF
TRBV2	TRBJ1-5	ASSSRPGQGASQPQH
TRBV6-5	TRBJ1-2	ASRYSGEGGYT
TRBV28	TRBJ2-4	ASSSTGKRNIQY
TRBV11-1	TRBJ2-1	ASSQYRGNEQF
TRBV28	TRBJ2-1	ASSLLGVYNEQF
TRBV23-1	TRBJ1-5	ASSQGEGNQPQH
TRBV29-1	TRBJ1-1	SVGGDKMGTEAF
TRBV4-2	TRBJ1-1	ASSQDLSEAF